This T cell receptor beta chain was captured by sequencing in a study of blood T cell repertoires in COVID-19. Original analysis: Researchers report that nucleated cell counts were estimated from reference gene primer amplification. The data were produced by immunoSEQ multiplex PCR, yet TCRdb's version contains in-frame clones alone and is incomplete. From that table come the V and J calls and clone size; the DNA was used to work out D and trimming. The table includes about 160,000 clones, about 80% detected once. CDR3 length: 12 amino acids. The germline V gene encodes CDR1 LNHDA and CDR2 SQIVND (reference sequence). V lost 5 bases to trimming and J lost 11 bases, with 15 bases between them.

The clonotype was recovered from a woman older than 75 with acute or convalescent COVID-19. Specimen: peripheral blood. The chain combines TRBV19 with TRBJ1-1; TRBD1 might be the D (6 bases). The CDR3 DNA follows: TGTGCCAGTAGTCGAGGGGGAAGGGAGGCTTTCTTT. Translation gives CASSRGGREAFF.